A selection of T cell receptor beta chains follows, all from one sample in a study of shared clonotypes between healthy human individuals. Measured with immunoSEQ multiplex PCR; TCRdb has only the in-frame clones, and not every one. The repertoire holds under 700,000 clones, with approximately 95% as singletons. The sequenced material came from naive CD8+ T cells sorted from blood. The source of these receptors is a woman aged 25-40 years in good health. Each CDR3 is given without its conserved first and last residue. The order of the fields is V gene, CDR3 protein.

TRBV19 ASSQIVTGTGTDTQY
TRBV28 ASTAGTSGGYNEQF
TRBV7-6 ASSPMGLAGFGTQY
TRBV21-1 ATGGQGACYGYT
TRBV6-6 ASSYTQLAGGEQY
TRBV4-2 ASSQATDATNEKLF
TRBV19 ASSPGYYEQY
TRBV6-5 ASSYGIAGDTQY
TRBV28 ASSAGVLQETQY
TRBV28 ASSLGISYEQY
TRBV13 ASSSRRESSSGSRPGQY
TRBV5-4 ASSLVQGAREQF
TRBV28 ASSFLLGEGYGYT
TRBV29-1 SVGVTTEAF
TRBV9 ASSAEAGTRNTDTQY
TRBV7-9 ASSLAGQPQH
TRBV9 ASSVASNRFLAGVFGELF
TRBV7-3 ASSLGLSGNTIY
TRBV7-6 ASSPTSGSSYEQY
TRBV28 ASSLHLGEGSHEQF
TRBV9 ASSEGLGPDDEKLF
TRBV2 ASSSGRAVDTQY
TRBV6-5 ASSPDGNYGYT
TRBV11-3 ASSNFQGNTGELF
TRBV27 ASSLSSGILEQY
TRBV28 ASRNFLLVHEQY
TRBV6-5 ASSPTGNRHHEQF
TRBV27 ASSQTGTPNTEAF
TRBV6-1 ASSEGQASWYEQY
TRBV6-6 ASSYSGTRKNTEAF
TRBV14 ASRDSANYGYT
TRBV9 ASSGLAGGPYNEQF
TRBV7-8 ASRSDTNEQY
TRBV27 ASSLGQGLPYEQY
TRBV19 ASSLTVGYEQF
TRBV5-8 ASSFTAGNGYEQY
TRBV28 ASSPGGLGYEQY